This paragraph covers one T cell receptor (beta chain) sequence. This sample was included in a study of blood T cell repertoires in COVID-19. The CDR3 is 15 amino acids. The V gene end was trimmed by 0 bases and the J gene end by 5 bases; junction bases not matched to a gene: 3. From germline, CDR1 is MRHNA and CDR2 SNTAGT. Assay used: immunoSEQ multiplex PCR; TCRdb lists only in-frame clones, some missing. The sample lists approximately 65,000 clones; roughly 91% were seen once. While infection was still active, Seattle patients were enrolled and then followed longitudinally. The TCR originated in a man aged 45 to 65 with COVID-19, enrolled during active disease. The chain has TRBV6-4 and TRBJ2-2, with 7 bases identical to TRBD1. The sequenced sample consisted of peripheral blood. The CDR3 region is CASSDSAGGTGELFF. CDR3 coding DNA: TGTGCCAGCAGTGACTCGGCAGGGGGAACCGGGGAGCTGTTTTTT.